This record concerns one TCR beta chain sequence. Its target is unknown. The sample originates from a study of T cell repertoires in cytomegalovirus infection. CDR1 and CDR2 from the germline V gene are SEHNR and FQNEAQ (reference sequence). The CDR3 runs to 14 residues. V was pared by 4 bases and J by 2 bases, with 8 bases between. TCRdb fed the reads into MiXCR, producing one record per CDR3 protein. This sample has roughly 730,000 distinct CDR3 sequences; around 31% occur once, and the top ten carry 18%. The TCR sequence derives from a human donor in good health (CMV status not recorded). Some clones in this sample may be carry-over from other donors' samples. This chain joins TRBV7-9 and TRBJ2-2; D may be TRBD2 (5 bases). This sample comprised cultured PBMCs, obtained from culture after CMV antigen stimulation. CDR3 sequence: CASSYRLNTGELFF. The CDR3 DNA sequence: TGTGCCAGCAGCTACCGACTAAACACCGGGGAGCTGTTTTTT.